Detailed here is one T cell receptor (beta chain). Its antigen is still unknown. This record belongs to a study of cytomegalovirus exposure and HLA in healthy donors. The study, taken as a whole, reports: In an earlier analysis, most TCR beta V segments were productive about 87% or about 30% of the time. Prediction of most subjects' HLA-A and HLA-B alleles by TCR beta sequences was reportedly accurate.

Germline lookup yields CDR1 GTSNPN and CDR2 SVGIG (reference sequence). Trimming left V 0 bases short and J 6 bases short, with 5 bases between. The CDR3 covers 12 residues. A multiplex PCR was run with 60 Vbeta primers and 13 Jbeta primers. Measured with immunoSEQ multiplex PCR; TCRdb has only the in-frame clones, and not every one. The sample includes some 150,000 clones, 80% to 85% of them seen just once. The chain recombines TRBV30 with TRBJ2-2, with D tentatively TRBD1 (5 bases). Source material: PBMCs. The source is a boy aged 2-9 years in good health and CMV-seronegative. The CDR3 spells CAWSVGAGELFF. The CDR3 bases are TGTGCCTGGAGTGTAGGGGCCGGGGAGCTGTTTTTT.